What follows are 26 T cell receptor beta chains derived from one specimen sequenced in a study of blood T cell repertoires in COVID-19. Here immunoSEQ multiplex PCR was the method, and the copy in TCRdb shows in-frame clones only, minus some. Here the sample spans roughly 220,000 clones, around 90% being singletons. The sequencing input was PBMCs or T cells enriched from blood (not recorded which). The receptors shown here come from a woman aged 45 to 65 with acute COVID-19.

This clone was detected only a few times. The rearrangement uses TRBV30 and TRBJ2-7, with 9 bases identical to TRBD1. The CDR3 sequence is 14 residues long. CDR1 and CDR2 (germline): GTSNPN, SVGIG (reference sequence). Losses at the gene ends were 1 base for V and 2 bases for J; bases not matched to a gene: 3. The CDR3 here is CAWSAGTGTYEQYF. Here the CDR3 DNA reads TGTGCCTGGAGTGCGGGGACAGGGACCTACGAGCAGTACTTC.

This sequence joins TRBV3-1 (or the pseudogene TRBV3-2) and TRBJ1-1, with 7 bases that match TRBD1. There are 13 residues in the CDR3. With 2 bases clipped from V and 8 bases from J, the junction kept 5 bases outside the gene matches. CDR1 is LGHDT, CDR2 YNNKEL, per germline (reference sequence). In nucleotides, the CDR3 is TGTGCCAGCAGCCAACCGACAGGGCAAGAAGCTTTCTTT. Its translation: CASSQPTGQEAFF.

In the case of this clone: A junction boundary mismatches the germline segment, possibly from a read error. The V call is TRBV5-1, the J call TRBJ2-7, with TRBD1 matching 8 bases. The CDR3 extends over 13 amino acids. Germline V gene data show CDR1 as SGHRS and CDR2 as YFSETQ. The CDR3, as DNA: TGCGCCAGCAGCTTGGTCCCTGGGACAGGATTTAACTTC. It yields the protein CASSLVPGTGFNF.

The chain couples TRBV19 to TRBJ2-7, with 11 positions matching TRBD2. CDR1 is LNHDA and CDR2 is SQIVND in the germline V gene (reference sequence). V lost 4 bases to trimming and J lost 5 bases; unmatched junction nucleotides: 7. The CDR3 consists of 15 residues. The CDR3 loop is CASSTSTSGKDEQYF. The CDR3 DNA reads TGTGCCAGTAGTACCTCGACTAGCGGGAAGGACGAGCAGTACTTC.

The CDR3 here is CASSDQGLLFTDEQFF. The CDR3 region has the DNA TGTGCCAGTAGTGACCAGGGACTGCTCTTTACGGATGAGCAGTTCTTC. The chain joins TRBV19 to TRBJ2-1; tentative D call: TRBD2 (6 bases). The CDR3 length is 16 residues. V lost 5 bases, J lost 8 bases, and 22 bases lay in between. In germline, CDR1 is LNHDA, CDR2 SQIVND (reference sequence).

The gene calls are TRBV30 and TRBJ2-2, with TRBD2 identical over 10 bases. The CDR3 consists of 16 residues. V dropped 0 bases and J dropped 5; count of bases not matched to a gene: 6. Germline CDR1 GTSNPN, CDR2 SVGIG (reference sequence). DNA for the CDR3: TGTGCCTGGAGTGTAAGGCCTAGCGGGGGTACCGGGGAGCTGTTTTTT. It specifies CAWSVRPSGGTGELFF.

CDR3: CASSVGQLQETQYF. The CDR3 bases are TGTGCCAGCAGCGTAGGGCAGTTACAAGAGACCCAGTACTTC. The gene calls are TRBV9 and TRBJ2-5; D is ambiguous. V lost 0 bases to trimming and J lost 2 bases, with 8 bases between them. The germline gives CDR1 SGDLS, CDR2 YYNGEE. The CDR3 covers 14 residues.

The rearrangement uses TRBV9 and TRBJ2-5; TRBD2 matches 12 bases. CDR1 and CDR2 from the germline V gene are SGDLS and YYNGEE. This CDR3 is built from 15 residues. V was clipped by 3 bases and J by 2 bases; unmatched bases: 2. In DNA form, the CDR3 reads TGTGCCAGCAGCGCGGGACTAGCGGGTCAAGAGACCCAGTACTTC. Amino acid sequence: CASSAGLAGQETQYF.

The chain joins TRBV6-1 to TRBJ2-3, with 9 bases fitting TRBD2. The CDR3 covers 16 residues. Germline CDR1 and CDR2: MNHNS and SASEGT. J lost 4 bases, V lost 4 bases, and 9 bases had no gene match. CDR3 region: CASSGGTSPNPDTQYF. The CDR3 DNA reads as TGTGCCAGCAGTGGCGGGACTAGCCCTAACCCAGATACGCAGTATTTT.

The rearrangement links TRBV3-1 (or the pseudogene TRBV3-2) to TRBJ2-5, with no clear D. With 4 bases removed from V and 5 bases from J, the gap between germline ends came to 8 bases. This CDR3 has 12 amino acids. Germline-derived CDR1 and CDR2 are LGHDT and YNNKEL (reference sequence). CDR3 residues: CASSPARETQYF. CDR3 DNA: TGTGCCAGCAGCCCGGCGAGGGAGACCCAGTACTTC.

CDR3 sequence: CASSQEGLAGVNEQFF. In DNA, the CDR3 is TGTGCCAGCAGCCAGGAGGGACTAGCGGGAGTGAATGAGCAGTTCTTC. The V gene is TRBV3-1 (or the pseudogene TRBV3-2), the J gene TRBJ2-1; 14 bases map to TRBD2. This CDR3 spans 16 amino acids. The junction had 5 bases not matched to a gene; V was cut back by 3 bases and J by 7 bases. Germline V gene data show CDR1 as LGHDT and CDR2 as YNNKEL (reference sequence).

V is TRBV6-4 and J is TRBJ2-1; a weak D match, TRBD2 (6 bases). CDR1 is MRHNA, CDR2 SNTAGT, per germline. CDR3 length equals 14 residues. The V end lost 5 bases, the J end lost 3 bases, and 11 bases lay between the germline ends. The CDR3: CASSPAGGYNEQFF. CDR3 DNA sequence: TGTGCCAGCAGTCCTGCCGGGGGCTACAATGAGCAGTTCTTC.

This rearrangement joins TRBV5-5 to TRBJ2-7; weak D call: TRBD2 (6 bases). The CDR3 runs 12 residues. The germline V gene encodes CDR1 SGHKS and CDR2 YYEKEE (reference sequence). Trimming stripped 2 bases from V and 7 bases from J, with 10 bases between. CDR3 loop: CASSFSGREQYF. The CDR3 DNA sequence: TGTGCCAGCAGCTTTTCGGGGAGGGAGCAGTACTTC.

The V and J genes are TRBV19 and TRBJ2-7; TRBD2 agrees at 12 bases. The J segment lost 3 bases and the V segment lost 5 bases, leaving 5 bases of the junction unmatched. Germline V gene data show CDR1 as LNHDA and CDR2 as SQIVND (reference sequence). The CDR3 runs to 15 residues. The CDR3 sequence: CASSAASGRGYEQYF. The CDR3 DNA reads as TGTGCCAGTAGTGCCGCTAGCGGGAGGGGCTACGAGCAGTACTTC. Complete variable domain (other parts from reference TRBV19 and TRBJ2-7): DGGITQSPKYLFRKEGQNVTLSCEQNLNHDAMYWYRQDPGQGLRLIYYSQIVNDFQKGDIAEGYSVSREKKESFPLTVTSAQKNPTAFYLCASSAASGRGYEQYFGPGTRLTVT.

The V and J genes are TRBV28 and TRBJ2-7; tentatively, D is TRBD2 (5 bases). Germline lookup yields CDR1 MDHEN and CDR2 SYDVKM. The CDR3 is 14 residues long. The V and J ends lost 5 bases and 6 bases respectively, with 17 bases between them. CDR3 protein: CASSPAPGYSEQYF. The CDR3 nucleotides read TGTGCCAGCAGTCCTGCACCGGGGTATAGCGAGCAGTACTTC.

The rearrangement uses TRBV7-3 and TRBJ2-2, with TRBD1 matching over 9 bases. Losses at the gene ends were 5 bases for V and 3 bases for J; bases not matched to a gene: 7. The germline gives CDR1 SGHTA, CDR2 FQGTGA. The CDR3 covers 16 residues. In nucleotides, the CDR3 is TGTGCCAGCAGCGCCCGTGGGACAGGGTACACCGGGGAGCTGTTTTTT. This codes for CASSARGTGYTGELFF.

Worth noting for this clone: The junction and the germline gene differ at one end; a read error may be behind it. The chain uses TRBV12-3 or TRBV12-4 and TRBJ2-2, with a weak D call TRBD2 (5 bases). The CDR3 is 12 amino acids. The CDR3: CASSFTGSSPRF. DNA for the CDR3: TGTGCCAGCAGTTTTACGGGATCCTCCCCCCGTTTT.

CDR3 residues: CAISENRGIYEQYF. The CDR3 DNA reads as TGTGCCATCAGTGAAAACAGGGGAATCTACGAGCAGTACTTC. The chain joins TRBV10-3 to TRBJ2-7, with TRBD1 matching 7 bases. This CDR3 is built from 14 residues. CDR1 is ENHRY, CDR2 SYGVKD, per germline. After removal of 3 bases from V and 3 bases from J, the junction contained 5 bases not matched to a gene.

The chain carries TRBV9 and TRBJ2-1; tentatively, D is TRBD2 (5 bases). The germline V gene encodes CDR1 SGDLS and CDR2 YYNGEE. The CDR3 extends over 15 amino acids. With 0 bases removed from V and 3 bases from J, the gap between germline ends came to 10 bases. The CDR3 here is CASSVGGENYNEQFF. The CDR3 nucleotides are TGTGCCAGCAGCGTAGGGGGAGAGAACTACAATGAGCAGTTCTTC.

This chain links TRBV21-1 with TRBJ1-5. TRBV21-1 has pseudogene status. This CDR3 spans 18 amino acids. The CDR3 region is CASSKGLSGLAGDQPQHF. The DNA for the CDR3 is TGTGCCAGCAGCAAAGGTTTGAGCGGCCTAGCTGGGGATCAGCCCCAGCATTTT.

The V gene is TRBV9, the J gene TRBJ2-3, with 14 bases aligning to TRBD2. This CDR3 comprises 15 residues. Germline V gene sequence: CDR1 SGDLS, CDR2 YYNGEE. J was trimmed by 11 bases and V by 1 base; bases with no gene match: 6. CDR3: CASSVTTSGRVEQYF. The CDR3 DNA follows: TGTGCCAGCAGCGTAACGACTAGCGGGAGGGTAGAGCAGTATTTT.

V is TRBV11-1 and J is TRBJ2-1, with 7 positions matching TRBD2. Germline V gives CDR1 SGHAT, CDR2 FQDESV (reference sequence). Trimming at V came to 3 bases and at J to 10 bases, leaving 3 bases not matched to a gene. The CDR3 spans 12 residues. CDR3 coding DNA: TGTGCCAGCAGCTTCGGGGGACTAGAGCAGTTCTTC. It codes for CASSFGGLEQFF.

The chain carries TRBV28 and TRBJ1-4, with 7 nucleotides matching TRBD1. The germline V gene has CDR1 MDHEN and CDR2 SYDVKM. The CDR3 consists of 13 residues. Unmatched junction bases numbered 7, after V lost 11 bases and J lost 4 bases. The CDR3 nucleotides read TGTGCCGTACCCGGGACAGATAATGAAAAACTGTTTTTT. This encodes CAVPGTDNEKLFF.

The chain recombines TRBV10-3 with TRBJ2-7; 10 positions match TRBD1. The germline CDR1 and CDR2 sequences are ENHRY and SYGVKD. The CDR3 contains 16 residues. V was clipped by 2 bases and J by 2 bases; unmatched bases: 6. The CDR3 nucleotides read TGTGCCATCAGTGAGCCCGGGGACAGGGGTACCTACGAGCAGTACTTC. Translation gives CAISEPGDRGTYEQYF.

The rearrangement joins TRBV5-4 to TRBJ2-7; possible D gene TRBD2, 6 bases. CDR3 length equals 15 residues. Germline CDR1 reads SGHNT; CDR2 reads YYREEE (reference sequence). Trimming removed 1 base from V and 0 bases from J, with 11 bases in between. The CDR3 loop reads CASSLPGTFSYEQYF. CDR3 nucleotide sequence: TGTGCCAGCAGCTTGCCCGGGACTTTCTCCTACGAGCAGTACTTC.

The chain couples TRBV30 to TRBJ1-1, with D uncertain. The ends were cut back, 3 bases at V and 2 bases at J, with 10 bases in the middle. The length of the CDR3 is 13 residues. The V gene's germline CDR1 is GTSNPN and CDR2 SVGIG (reference sequence). CDR3: CAWSEQRNTEAFF. DNA of the CDR3: TGTGCCTGGAGCGAACAGAGAAACACTGAAGCTTTCTTT.